Sequencing of this TCR beta chain was carried out in a study of control samples from healthy donors and cancer patients. The CDR3 totals 14 residues. In germline, CDR1 is MNHEY, CDR2 SMNVEV (reference sequence). The V and J ends lost 3 bases and 5 bases, in that order; junction bases with no gene match: 3. The data were produced by immunoSEQ multiplex PCR, yet TCRdb's version contains in-frame clones alone and is incomplete. In the table there are 80,000 to 100,000 clones, around nine tenths of which are singletons. The source of this sequence is a human donor in good health. The donor label of this sample is uncertain. The specimen was blood. The J gene is TRBJ1-4, the V gene TRBV27; TRBD1 agrees at 7 bases. CDR3 residues: CASSFGGGNEKLFF. The CDR3 nucleotides read TGTGCCAGCAGTTTTGGAGGGGGCAATGAAAAACTGTTTTTT.